This TCR beta chain stems from a study of blood T cell repertoires in COVID-19. Study background: PBMCs, B-cell-depleted T cells, or T cells were the source of the cDNA or gDNA that made up the material.

With 7 bases clipped from V and 0 bases from J, the junction kept 7 bases outside the gene matches. The CDR3 extends over 16 amino acids. Germline loops: CDR1 MDHEN, CDR2 SYDVKM. In the original analysis: Using reference gene primer amplification, nucleated cell counts were estimated. The method was immunoSEQ multiplex PCR; TCRdb's version includes in-frame clones alone and lacks a portion of them. The V and J calls and clone size are taken from that table; D and trimming were inferred from the DNA. The table lists 35,000 to 50,000 clones, around 82% of them singletons. This chain uses TRBV28 with TRBJ2-1; 9 bases fit TRBD2. Input material: peripheral blood. The receptor was derived from a human donor in a cohort sampled during active COVID-19. Written as DNA, the CDR3 is TGTGCCAGCATGGCGGGGGGGACCAGCTCCTACAATGAGCAGTTCTTC. Amino acid sequence: CASMAGGTSSYNEQFF.